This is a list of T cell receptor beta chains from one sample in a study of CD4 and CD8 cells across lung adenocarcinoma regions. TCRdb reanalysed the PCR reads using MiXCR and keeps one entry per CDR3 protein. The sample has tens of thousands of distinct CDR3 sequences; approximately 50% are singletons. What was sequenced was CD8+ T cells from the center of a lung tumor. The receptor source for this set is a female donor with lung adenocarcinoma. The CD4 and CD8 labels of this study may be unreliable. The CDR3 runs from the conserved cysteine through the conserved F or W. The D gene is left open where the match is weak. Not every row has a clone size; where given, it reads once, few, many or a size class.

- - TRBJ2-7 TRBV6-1 CASRERVNSYEQYF TGTGCCAGCAGGGAGCGGGTTAACTCCTACGAGCAGTACTTC
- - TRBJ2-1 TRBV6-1 CASSEGLSLGTQFF TGTGCCAGCAGTGAAGGTTTGAGCCTCGGAACCCAGTTCTTC
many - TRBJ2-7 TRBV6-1 CASSEGRGNVPTYEQYF TGTGCCAGCAGTGAAGGCAGAGGCAACGTTCCCACCTACGAGCAGTACTTC
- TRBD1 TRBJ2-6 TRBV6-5 CASVRQGTSSGANVLTF TGTGCCAGCGTTCGACAGGGCACCTCCTCTGGGGCCAACGTCCTGACTTTC
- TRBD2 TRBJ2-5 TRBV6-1 CASLPGLAGDQETQYF TGTGCCAGTCTACCGGGACTGGCGGGAGACCAAGAGACGCAGTACTTC
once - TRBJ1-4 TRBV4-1 CASSQAKGISDEKLFF TGCGCCAGCAGCCAGGCCAAGGGGATATCTGATGAAAAACTGTTTTTT
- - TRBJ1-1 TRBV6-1 CASSDIGAILEAFF TGTGCCAGCAGTGATATAGGGGCAATCCTTGAAGCTTTCTTT
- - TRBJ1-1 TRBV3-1 CASSPSRGPVRAFF TGTGCCAGCAGCCCGTCGCGGGGTCCGGTCCGGGCTTTCTTT
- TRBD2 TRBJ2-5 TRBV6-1 CASAPGGNGQDTQYF TGTGCCAGCGCACCGGGGGGGAACGGTCAAGATACCCAGTACTTC
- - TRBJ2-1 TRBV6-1 CASGRVSTNEQFF TGTGCCAGCGGGCGGGTGAGCACAAATGAGCAGTTCTTC
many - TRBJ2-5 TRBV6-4 CASSDRSGGTQYF TGTGCCAGCAGTGACAGGAGTGGTGGGACCCAGTACTTC
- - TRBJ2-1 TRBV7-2 CASSHAAAVQETQFF TGTGCCAGCAGCCATGCCGCGGCAGTCCAAGAGACCCAGTTCTTC
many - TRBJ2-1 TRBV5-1 CASSWNLEGLRSSYNEQFF TGCGCCAGCAGCTGGAACTTGGAAGGACTAAGGAGCTCCTACAATGAGCAGTTCTTC
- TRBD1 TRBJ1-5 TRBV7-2 CASSLVGQYSNQPQHF TGTGCCAGCAGCTTAGTGGGACAGTATAGCAATCAGCCCCAGCATTTT
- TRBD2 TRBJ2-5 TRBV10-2 CAGSGGGERDTQYF TGCGCGGGCAGCGGGGGCGGGGAGCGGGATACGCAGTATTTC
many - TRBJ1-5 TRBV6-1 CASSEEGVGFNQPQHF TGTGCCAGCAGTGAAGAGGGGGTGGGGTTCAATCAGCCCCAGCATTTT